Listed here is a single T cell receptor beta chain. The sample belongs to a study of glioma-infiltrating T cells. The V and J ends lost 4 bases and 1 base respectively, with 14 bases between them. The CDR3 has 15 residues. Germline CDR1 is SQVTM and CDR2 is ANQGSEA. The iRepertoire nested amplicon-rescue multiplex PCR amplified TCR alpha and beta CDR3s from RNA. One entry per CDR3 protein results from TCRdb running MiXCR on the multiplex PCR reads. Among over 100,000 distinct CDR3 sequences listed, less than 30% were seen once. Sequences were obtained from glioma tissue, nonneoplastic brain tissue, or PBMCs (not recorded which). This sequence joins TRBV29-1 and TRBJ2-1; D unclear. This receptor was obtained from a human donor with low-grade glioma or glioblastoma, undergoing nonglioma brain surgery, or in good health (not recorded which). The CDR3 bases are TGCAGCGTTGGGCCAGGCCAAAGGTCCTACAATGAGCAGTTCTTC. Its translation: CSVGPGQRSYNEQFF.